The present entry profiles one T cell receptor beta chain with its context. What this receptor recognizes is not known. No base-level quality is on record; no much larger clone is a single base apart. TCRbeta CDR3 regions were amplified from genomic DNA by means of the immunoSEQ Assay, a bias-controlled multiplex PCR. The authors' pipeline ran thus. Nucleated cell counts per sample were estimated from amplification of reference gene primers within the assay. Sequence reads were collapsed and filtered to measure the absolute abundance of every unique TCRbeta CDR3 rearrangement. For each sample, productive Simpson clonality was calculated as the square root of Simpson's diversity index across productive rearrangements. Sourced from immuneACCESS, this table was stored by TCRdb with only in-frame sequences that have V and J called. A share of the clones is absent; for the studies checked, an unresolved V gene accounts for under half, and the remainder has no known explanation. The DNA gave D and trimming, while V, J and clone size come from that table. In this sample the table shows approximately 110,000 clones, roughly 85% of which occur a single time. Clones ranked in the top ten supply around 3.9% of the sample.

Each collaborating institution followed its own protocols to collect whole blood in K2EDTA tubes. For TCRbeta analysis, collaborators shipped samples as frozen whole blood, isolated PBMCs, or DNA extracted from either of those sample types. This sample was included in a study of blood T cell repertoires in COVID-19 (dated by TCRdb to 2020 to 2021). Turning to the overall study: Samples covering the acute and convalescent phases of COVID-19 were provided by collaborators in the United States, Italy and Spain. The material from the prospective study consisted of cDNA or gDNA derived from T cells, B-cell-depleted T cells, or PBMCs. The dataset comprised deeply sampled blood TCRbeta repertoires from subjects exposed to, actively infected with, or recovered from COVID-19. The repertoires were released in a freely available public database meant as a resource for research on the immune response to SARS-CoV-2. Samples came from the ongoing ImmuneRACE study (first 160 participants) plus 1,254 subjects from 6 global collaborators. A de-identified subject ID, COVID-19 status, age in years and sex were almost always included in the sample metadata. HLA class I and class II types, where available, came from metadata supplied by the sample provider rather than from assay-based typing. Results the study describes overall, beyond this receptor: How much clinical and demographic metadata was included differed by source and by participant, and the metadata was provided uncurated.

As encoded in the germline V gene (reference sequence), CDR1 is LNHDA while CDR2 is SQIVND. The CDR3, from cysteine to phenylalanine, totals 15 residues. Just CDR3 DNA is preserved here, 45 bases in frame from base 1. V is pruned by 1 base and J by 6 bases, leaving 6 bases of the junction without a gene match. The receptor was isolated from a man aged 45-60 years with acute or convalescent COVID-19. The chain employs TRBV19 and TRBJ2-7, with 10 bases in between that match TRBD1. Sequenced sample: peripheral blood. The CDR3 in this case is CASSIGLGQGTEQYF. The sequenced DNA: TGTGCCAGTAGTATAGGGCTGGGACAGGGGACCGAGCAGTACTTC.